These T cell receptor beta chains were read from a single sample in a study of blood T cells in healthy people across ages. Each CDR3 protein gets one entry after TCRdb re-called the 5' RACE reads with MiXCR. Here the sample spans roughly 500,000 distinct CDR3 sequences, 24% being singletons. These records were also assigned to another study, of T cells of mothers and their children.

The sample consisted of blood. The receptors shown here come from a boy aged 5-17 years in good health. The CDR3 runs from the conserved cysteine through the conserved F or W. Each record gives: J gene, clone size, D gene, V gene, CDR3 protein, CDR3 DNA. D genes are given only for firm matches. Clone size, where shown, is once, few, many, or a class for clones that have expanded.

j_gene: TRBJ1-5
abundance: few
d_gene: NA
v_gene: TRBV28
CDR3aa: CASSIRDQPQHF
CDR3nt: TGTGCCAGCAGTATCCGGGATCAGCCCCAGCATTTT

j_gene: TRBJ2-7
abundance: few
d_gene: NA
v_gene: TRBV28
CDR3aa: CASSPWGPNRESSYEQYF
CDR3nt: TGTGCCAGCAGTCCGTGGGGCCCGAATAGGGAGAGCTCCTACGAGCAGTACTTC

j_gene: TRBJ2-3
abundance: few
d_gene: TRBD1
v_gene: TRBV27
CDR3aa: CASSQYLAAGGEGGTDTQYF
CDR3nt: TGTGCCAGCAGCCAATACCTTGCCGCAGGGGGCGAAGGAGGAACAGATACGCAGTATTTT

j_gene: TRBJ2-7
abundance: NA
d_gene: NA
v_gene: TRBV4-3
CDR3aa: CASSQDHGGTTYEQYF
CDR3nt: TGCGCCAGCAGCCAAGATCACGGCGGGACAACCTACGAGCAGTACTTC

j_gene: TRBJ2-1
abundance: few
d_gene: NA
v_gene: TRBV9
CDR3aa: CASSVGRGAYNEQFF
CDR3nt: TGTGCCAGCAGCGTAGGTAGAGGGGCCTACAATGAGCAGTTCTTC

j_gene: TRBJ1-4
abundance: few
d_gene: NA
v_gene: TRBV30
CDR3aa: CAWSVSVSRRSGEKLFF
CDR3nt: TGTGCCTGGAGTGTCTCAGTCTCTCGGCGCTCCGGTGAAAAACTGTTTTTT

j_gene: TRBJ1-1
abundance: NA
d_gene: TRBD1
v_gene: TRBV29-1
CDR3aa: CSSNNRGYTEAFF
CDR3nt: TGCAGCTCTAACAACAGGGGGTACACTGAAGCTTTCTTT

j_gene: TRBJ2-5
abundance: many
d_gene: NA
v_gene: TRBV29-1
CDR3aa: CSVEDPGPGQETQYF
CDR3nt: TGCAGCGTTGAAGACCCGGGCCCTGGCCAAGAGACCCAGTACTTC

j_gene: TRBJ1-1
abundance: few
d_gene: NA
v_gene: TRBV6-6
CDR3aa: CASSYPKRGGARNTEAFF
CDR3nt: TGTGCCAGCAGTTACCCTAAACGCGGTGGGGCGCGGAACACTGAAGCTTTCTTT

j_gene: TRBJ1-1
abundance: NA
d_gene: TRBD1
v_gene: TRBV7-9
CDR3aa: CASSSDRGQLEAFF
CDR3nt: TGTGCCAGCAGCTCCGACAGGGGGCAACTTGAAGCTTTCTTT

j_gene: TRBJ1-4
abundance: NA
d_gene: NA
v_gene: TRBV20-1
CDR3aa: CSAPRPVGQVGSTNEKLFF
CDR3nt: TGCAGTGCTCCGCGACCGGTGGGGCAGGTGGGCTCAACTAATGAAAAACTGTTTTTT

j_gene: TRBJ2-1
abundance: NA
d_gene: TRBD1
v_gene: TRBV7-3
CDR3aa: CASSLGVLTGEYNEQFF
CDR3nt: TGTGCCAGCAGCTTGGGAGTTTTGACAGGGGAATACAATGAGCAGTTCTTC

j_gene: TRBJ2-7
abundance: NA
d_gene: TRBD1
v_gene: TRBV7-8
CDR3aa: CASSPGGTGSYEQYF
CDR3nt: TGTGCCAGCAGCCCTGGCGGGACAGGCTCCTACGAGCAGTACTTC

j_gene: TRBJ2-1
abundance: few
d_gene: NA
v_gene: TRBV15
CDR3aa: CATSRETGFPYNEQFF
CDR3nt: TGTGCCACCAGCAGAGAGACGGGGTTTCCCTACAATGAGCAGTTCTTC

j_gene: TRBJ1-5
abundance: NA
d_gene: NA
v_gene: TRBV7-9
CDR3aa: CASSPDDYRPQHF
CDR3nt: TGTGCCAGCAGCCCCGACGATTACCGGCCCCAGCATTTT

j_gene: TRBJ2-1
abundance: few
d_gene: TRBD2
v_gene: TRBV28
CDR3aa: CASSLLAGVDEQFF
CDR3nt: TGTGCCAGCAGCCTCCTAGCGGGAGTGGATGAGCAGTTCTTC

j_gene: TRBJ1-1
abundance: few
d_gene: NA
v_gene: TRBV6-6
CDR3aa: CASSSDGWTEAFF
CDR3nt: TGTGCCAGCAGTTCTGACGGGTGGACTGAAGCTTTCTTT

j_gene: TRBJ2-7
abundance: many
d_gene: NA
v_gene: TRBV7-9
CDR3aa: CASSLSRVVHSGYEQYF
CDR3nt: TGTGCCAGCAGCTTATCCAGGGTCGTGCACTCGGGCTACGAGCAGTACTTC

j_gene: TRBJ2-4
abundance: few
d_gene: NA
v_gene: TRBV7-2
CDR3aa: CASSPHIRGPGNVNIQYF
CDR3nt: TGTGCCAGCAGCCCTCATATACGGGGGCCCGGGAATGTAAACATTCAGTACTTC

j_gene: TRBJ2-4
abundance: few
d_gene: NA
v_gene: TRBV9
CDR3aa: CASSGGPHIQYF
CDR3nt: TGTGCCAGCAGCGGGGGACCTCACATTCAGTACTTC

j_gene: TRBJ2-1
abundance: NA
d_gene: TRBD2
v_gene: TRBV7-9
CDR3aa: CASSSGLAGEEQFF
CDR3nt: TGTGCCAGCAGCTCCGGACTAGCGGGGGAGGAGCAGTTCTTC

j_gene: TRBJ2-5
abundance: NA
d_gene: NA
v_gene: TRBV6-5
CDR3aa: CASSPDRIFQQTQYF
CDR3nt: TGTGCCAGCAGCCCTGACAGGATTTTCCAACAGACCCAGTACTTC

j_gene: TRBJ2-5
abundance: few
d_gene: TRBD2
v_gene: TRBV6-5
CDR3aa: CASSYSPAGGQETQYF
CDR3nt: TGTGCCAGCAGTTACTCGCCAGCGGGAGGCCAAGAGACCCAGTACTTC

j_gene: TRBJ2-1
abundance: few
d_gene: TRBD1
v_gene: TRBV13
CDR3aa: CASSQGAANEQFF
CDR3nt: TGTGCCAGCAGTCAGGGGGCGGCGAATGAGCAGTTCTTC

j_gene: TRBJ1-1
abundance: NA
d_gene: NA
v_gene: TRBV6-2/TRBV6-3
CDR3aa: CASRNGQGPMNTEAFF
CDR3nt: TGTGCCAGCAGAAACGGCCAGGGCCCTATGAACACTGAAGCTTTCTTT

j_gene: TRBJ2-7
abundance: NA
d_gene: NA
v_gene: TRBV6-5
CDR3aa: CASRFRAGDEQYF
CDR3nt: TGTGCCAGCAGATTTCGGGCAGGGGACGAGCAGTACTTC

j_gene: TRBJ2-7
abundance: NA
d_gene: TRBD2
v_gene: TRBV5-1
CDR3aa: CASRELAGTPREQYF
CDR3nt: TGCGCCAGCAGGGAACTAGCGGGGACCCCTAGGGAGCAGTACTTC

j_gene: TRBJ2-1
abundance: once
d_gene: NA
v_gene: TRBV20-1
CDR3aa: CSAFRGYNEQFF
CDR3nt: TGCAGTGCTTTCCGGGGCTACAATGAGCAGTTCTTC

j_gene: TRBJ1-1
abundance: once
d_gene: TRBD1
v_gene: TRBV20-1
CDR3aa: CSARDSVAFF
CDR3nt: TGCAGTGCGCGGGACAGTGTGGCTTTCTTT

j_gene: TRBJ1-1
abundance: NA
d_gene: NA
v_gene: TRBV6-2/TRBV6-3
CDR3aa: CASSYSGAVGTEAFF
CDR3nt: TGTGCCAGCAGTTACTCGGGGGCCGTGGGCACTGAAGCTTTCTTT

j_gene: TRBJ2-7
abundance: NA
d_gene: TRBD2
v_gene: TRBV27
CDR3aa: CASSFTSGVSYEQYF
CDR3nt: TGTGCCAGCAGTTTCACTAGCGGTGTGTCCTACGAGCAGTACTTC

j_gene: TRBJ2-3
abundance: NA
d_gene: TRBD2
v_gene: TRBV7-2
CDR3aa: CASSLARGGSTDTQYF
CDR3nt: TGTGCCAGCAGCTTAGCTCGCGGGGGGAGCACAGATACGCAGTATTTT

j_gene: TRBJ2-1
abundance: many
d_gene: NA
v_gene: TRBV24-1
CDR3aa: CATSEKDEDEQFF
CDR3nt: TGTGCCACCAGTGAGAAGGACGAGGATGAGCAGTTCTTC

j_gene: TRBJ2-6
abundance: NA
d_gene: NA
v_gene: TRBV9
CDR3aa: CASSVGEAGANVLTF
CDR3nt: TGTGCCAGCAGCGTAGGAGAGGCTGGGGCCAACGTCCTGACTTTC

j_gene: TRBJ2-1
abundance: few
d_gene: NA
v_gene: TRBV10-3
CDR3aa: CAISDNNRGGRSYNEQFF
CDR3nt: TGTGCCATCAGTGATAATAATAGGGGGGGCAGATCCTACAATGAGCAGTTCTTC

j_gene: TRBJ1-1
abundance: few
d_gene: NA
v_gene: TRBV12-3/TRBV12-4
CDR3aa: CASREGETEAFF
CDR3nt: TGTGCCAGCAGGGAGGGGGAGACTGAAGCTTTCTTT

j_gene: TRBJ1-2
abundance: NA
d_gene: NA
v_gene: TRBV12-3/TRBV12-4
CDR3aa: CASSNGAYGYTF
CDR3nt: TGTGCCAGCAGTAACGGGGCTTATGGCTACACCTTC

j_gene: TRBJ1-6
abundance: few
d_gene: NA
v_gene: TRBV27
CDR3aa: CASSLKIISYNSPLHF
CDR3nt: TGTGCCAGCAGTTTGAAGATTATCTCCTATAATTCACCCCTCCACTTT

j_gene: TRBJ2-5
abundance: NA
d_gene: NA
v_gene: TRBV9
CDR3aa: CASSVGDIQKETQYF
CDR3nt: TGTGCCAGCAGCGTAGGCGACATACAAAAAGAGACCCAGTACTTC

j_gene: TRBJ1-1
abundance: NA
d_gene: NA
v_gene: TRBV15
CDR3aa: CATTDRGKNTEAFF
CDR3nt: TGTGCCACCACCGATCGTGGGAAGAACACTGAAGCTTTCTTT

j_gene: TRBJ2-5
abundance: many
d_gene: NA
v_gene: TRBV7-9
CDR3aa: CASSLTRSETQYF
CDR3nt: TGTGCCAGCAGCTTAACCAGGTCAGAGACCCAGTACTTC

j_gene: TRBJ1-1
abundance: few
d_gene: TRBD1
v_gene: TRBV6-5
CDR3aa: CASSLGQLEAFF
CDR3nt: TGTGCCAGCAGCTTGGGACAGCTCGAAGCTTTCTTT

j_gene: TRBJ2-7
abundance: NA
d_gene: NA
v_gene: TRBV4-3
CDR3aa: CASSQDRWGNSYEQYF
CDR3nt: TGCGCCAGCAGCCAAGATCGGTGGGGTAACTCCTACGAGCAGTACTTC

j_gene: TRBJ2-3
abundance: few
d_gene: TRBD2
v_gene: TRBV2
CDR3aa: CASSDVKAGGSDTQYF
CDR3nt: TGTGCCAGCAGTGACGTGAAAGCGGGGGGGTCAGATACGCAGTATTTT

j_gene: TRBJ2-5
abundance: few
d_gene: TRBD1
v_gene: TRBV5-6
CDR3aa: CASSFIRGRTGGYQETQYF
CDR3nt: TGTGCCAGCAGCTTCATACGGGGGCGGACAGGGGGGTACCAAGAGACCCAGTACTTC

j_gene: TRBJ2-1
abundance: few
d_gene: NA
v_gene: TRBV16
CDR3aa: CASSQRGQSGYNEQFF
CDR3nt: TGTGCCAGCAGCCAACGGGGACAATCGGGTTACAATGAGCAGTTCTTC

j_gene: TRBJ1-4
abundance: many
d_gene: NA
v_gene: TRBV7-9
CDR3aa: CASSSRAADEKLFF
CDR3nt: TGTGCCAGCAGCTCCCGTGCTGCGGATGAAAAACTGTTTTTT

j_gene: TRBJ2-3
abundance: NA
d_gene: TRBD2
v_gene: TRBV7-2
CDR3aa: CASSSGLAGTTDTQYF
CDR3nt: TGTGCCAGCAGCTCCGGACTAGCGGGGACCACAGATACGCAGTATTTT

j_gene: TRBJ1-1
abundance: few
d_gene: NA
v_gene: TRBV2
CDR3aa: CASSEVVNTEAFF
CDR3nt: TGTGCCAGCAGTGAAGTGGTGAACACTGAAGCTTTCTTT

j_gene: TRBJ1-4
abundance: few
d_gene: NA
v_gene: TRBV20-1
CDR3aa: CSALPGGRNEKLFF
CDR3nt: TGCAGTGCCCTCCCCGGGGGGCGTAATGAAAAACTGTTTTTT

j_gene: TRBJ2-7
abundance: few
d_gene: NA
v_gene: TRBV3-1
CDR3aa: CASSPRSSTYEQYF
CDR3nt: TGTGCCAGCAGCCCTCGGTCCTCGACCTACGAGCAGTACTTC

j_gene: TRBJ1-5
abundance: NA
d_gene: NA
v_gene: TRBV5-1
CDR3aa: CASRYSSTDTQHF
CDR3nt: TGCGCCAGCAGATATTCTAGCACAGATACGCAGCATTTT